These 27 T cell receptor beta chains were sequenced from one sample in a study of CD8 T cells in Susac syndrome. RNA in amounts of 0.5 to 1 ug was reverse transcribed with random hexamers. TCRdb analysed the immunoSEQ multiplex PCR reads with MiXCR anew, one entry per CDR3 protein. The sample lists about 69,000 distinct CDR3 sequences, approximately 95% seen once, with 0.24% in the top ten. Sequencing was carried out using CD8+ T cells from PBMCs. These receptors were obtained from a human donor in good health.

This clonotype was observed a single time. The chain recombines TRBV15 with TRBJ1-1; possible D gene TRBD1, 5 bases. V shed 3 bases and J shed 1 base, with 9 bases lying between them. CDR3 length: 14 residues. Germline values: CDR1 LNHNV, CDR2 YYDKDF (reference sequence). In DNA form, the CDR3 reads TGTGCCACCAGCAGTTTTCAGGGGAACACTGAAGCTTTCTTT. Its protein is CATSSFQGNTEAFF.

V is TRBV9 and J is TRBJ1-5, with 9 nucleotides matching TRBD1. Trimming cost V 3 bases and J 7 bases; bases outside gene matches: 8. The CDR3 spans 15 residues. Looked up from germline, CDR1 is SGDLS and CDR2 is YYNGEE. The CDR3 sequence is CASSADRGREQPQHF. The CDR3 coding sequence is TGTGCCAGCAGCGCGGACAGGGGACGGGAGCAGCCCCAGCATTTT.

The chain is built from TRBV10-3 and TRBJ2-1; TRBD2 matches 8 bases. Looked up from germline, CDR1 is ENHRY and CDR2 is SYGVKD. The CDR3 spans 14 residues. V lost 7 bases to trimming and J lost 8 bases; unmatched junction nucleotides: 10. Here the CDR3 DNA reads TGTGCCATCAAGGACGGGGGGGCCTTCTATGAGCAGTTCTTC. This codes for CAIKDGGAFYEQFF.

The chain combines TRBV4-3 with TRBJ1-2; D unclear. Germline CDR1 reads LGHNA; CDR2 reads YSLEER. CDR3 size: 15 residues. V lost 0 bases and J lost 6, with 14 bases in between. CDR3 amino acids: CASSQDSTDLDGYTF. CDR3 DNA: TGCGCCAGCAGCCAAGATTCGACGGACCTGGATGGCTACACCTTC.

V and J are TRBV29-1 and TRBJ1-1; D gene unclear. Trimming took 3 bases from V and 7 from J, leaving 12 bases between them. CDR3 length: 12 amino acids. Looked up from germline, CDR1 is SQVTM and CDR2 is ANQGSEA. The CDR3 spells CSVERNEGEAFF. CDR3 DNA: TGCAGCGTTGAGAGGAACGAAGGTGAAGCTTTCTTT.

The chain combines TRBV24-1 with TRBJ2-2; possible D gene TRBD2, 5 bases. V gave up 5 bases and J gave up 5 bases, with 11 bases separating them. Germline CDR1 reads KGHDR; CDR2 reads SFDVKD. The length of the CDR3 is 14 residues. CDR3 sequence: CATSGGLYTGELFF. Here the CDR3 DNA reads TGTGCCACCAGTGGAGGGTTGTATACCGGGGAGCTGTTTTTT.

The chain recombines TRBV28 with TRBJ1-1; the D is unclear. Germline V lookup: CDR1 MDHEN, CDR2 SYDVKM. This CDR3 is 14 amino acids long. Trimming stripped 2 bases from V and 1 base from J, with 8 bases between. CDR3 nucleotide sequence: TGTGCCAGCAGTTTAAGGCGTACGAACACTGAAGCTTTCTTT. The encoded protein is CASSLRRTNTEAFF. Supplemented by reference TRBV28 and TRBJ1-1, the full variable domain reads DVKVTQSSRYLVKRTGEKVFLECVQDMDHENMFWYRQDPGLGLRLIYFSYDVKMKEKGDIPEGYSVSREKKERFSLILESASTNQTSMYLCASSLRRTNTEAFFGQGTRLTVV.

The table lists this clonotype with a count of one. The CDR3 nucleotides read TGTGCCAGCAGCCAAGAGGTGAGCTCCTACAATGAGCAGTTCTTC. Protein sequence: CASSQEVSSYNEQFF. The chain links TRBV4-2 to TRBJ2-1; no firm D call. Germline CDR1 reads LGHNA; CDR2 reads YNFKEQ. The ends were cut back, 0 bases at V and 0 bases at J, with 6 bases in the middle. The CDR3 is 15 amino acids.

The J gene is TRBJ2-5, the V gene TRBV7-9; D might be TRBD1 or TRBD2, each matching 5 bases. V shed 0 bases and J shed 2 bases, with 7 bases lying between them. The germline CDR1 and CDR2 sequences are SEHNR and FQNEAQ (reference sequence). This CDR3 region has 14 residues. The CDR3 coding sequence is TGTGCCAGCAGCTTAGCGGGGGTTCAAGAGACCCAGTACTTC. It is translated as CASSLAGVQETQYF.

The chain has TRBV10-2 and TRBJ2-3; D perhaps matches TRBD2 (6 bases). The CDR3 consists of 15 residues. The V end was cut by 4 bases, the J end by 0 bases, with 11 bases between. The germline CDR1 and CDR2 sequences are WSHSY and SAAADI. The CDR3 sequence is CASSVTSPSTDTQYF. CDR3 nucleotides: TGCGCCAGCAGTGTTACTAGCCCTAGCACAGATACGCAGTATTTT.

This chain uses TRBV4-3 with TRBJ1-1; no definite D call. Per the germline V gene, CDR1 is LGHNA and CDR2 is YSLEER. The CDR3 has 16 amino acids. V dropped 0 bases and J dropped 1 base, with 12 bases sitting between them. CDR3 coding DNA: TGCGCCAGCAGCCAAGATGTGTCCACGAGGAACACTGAAGCTTTCTTT. This encodes CASSQDVSTRNTEAFF.

The V gene is TRBV19, the J gene TRBJ1-1; D gene uncertain. The CDR3 length is 14 residues. The V and J ends lost 0 bases and 5 bases respectively, with 10 bases between them. Germline CDR1 and CDR2: LNHDA and SQIVND (reference sequence). The CDR3 region is CASSIDSRRTEAFF. CDR3 DNA: TGTGCCAGTAGTATAGATAGCAGGCGAACTGAAGCTTTCTTT.

V is TRBV27 and J is TRBJ1-2; 8 bases agree with TRBD1. V trimming: 5 bases; J trimming: 6 bases; junction bases outside the gene matches: 5. The CDR3 runs 13 residues. Germline V gene lookup returns CDR1 MNHEY and CDR2 SMNVEV (reference sequence). The CDR3 sequence: CASSKDRDHGYTF. For the CDR3, the DNA is TGTGCCAGCAGTAAGGACAGGGACCATGGCTACACCTTC.

The J gene is TRBJ2-4, the V gene TRBV14, with TRBD1 identical over 7 bases. V was clipped by 5 bases and J by 7 bases; unmatched bases: 5. Germline V CDR1 and CDR2: SGHDN, FVKESK. This CDR3 is 13 amino acids long. The CDR3 sequence is CASSDRVENIQYF. In DNA, the CDR3 is TGTGCCAGCAGCGACAGGGTGGAGAACATTCAGTACTTC.

The chain joins TRBV5-4 to TRBJ2-7; 13 positions match TRBD2. Germline V gene sequence: CDR1 SGHNT, CDR2 YYREEE (reference sequence). V was pared by 2 bases and J by 2 bases, with 4 bases of the junction left unmatched. This CDR3 region has 16 residues. The CDR3 reads CASSLLTSGGAYEQYF. CDR3 in DNA: TGTGCCAGCAGCTTACTTACTAGCGGGGGGGCCTACGAGCAGTACTTC.

This chain uses TRBV10-1 with TRBJ1-1; 8 bases fit TRBD1. V lost 6 bases and J lost 0; bases outside the gene matches: 12. Germline assignment: CDR1 WNHNN and CDR2 SYGVQD (reference sequence). The CDR3 is 17 amino acids. The CDR3 nucleotides read TGCGCCAGCAGCGGGTCTTTGGACAGGGTAATGAACACTGAAGCTTTCTTT. Protein product: CASSGSLDRVMNTEAFF.

CDR3 loop: CASSWSGGDQETQYF. Here the CDR3 DNA reads TGCGCCAGCAGCTGGTCCGGGGGGGACCAAGAGACCCAGTACTTC. The chain recombines TRBV4-3 with TRBJ2-5; 8 bases are a match to TRBD2. Germline V CDR1 and CDR2: LGHNA, YSLEER. This CDR3 region has 15 residues. Trimming removed 5 bases from V and 0 bases from J; junction bases left unmatched: 5.

The CDR3 DNA sequence: TGTGCCAGTAGTATGACGACCTCTGGGGCCAACGTCCTGACTTTC. It yields the protein CASSMTTSGANVLTF. J is TRBJ2-6 and V is TRBV19, with D unresolved. CDR3 length: 15 residues. Germline-derived CDR1 and CDR2 are LNHDA and SQIVND (reference sequence). Between the trimmed V and J ends, which lost 3 bases and 0 bases, there was a span of 6 bases.

This chain links TRBV30 with TRBJ1-5, with D perhaps matching TRBD1 (5 bases). V shed 2 bases and J shed 7 bases, with 9 bases lying between them. CDR3 length: 12 amino acids. CDR1 and CDR2 from the germline V gene are GTSNPN and SVGIG (reference sequence). CDR3 DNA sequence: TGTGCCTGGAGTTCAGGGAGCCAGCCCCAGCATTTT. Amino acid sequence: CAWSSGSQPQHF.

This rearrangement joins TRBV7-9 to TRBJ1-6; no firm D call. Germline V gives CDR1 SEHNR, CDR2 FQNEAQ (reference sequence). This CDR3 spans 16 amino acids. V was clipped by 1 base and J by 7 bases, with 14 bases between them. CDR3 sequence: CASSLGSSGENSPLHF. The CDR3 nucleotides are TGTGCCAGCAGCTTAGGGAGCTCCGGGGAGAATTCACCCCTCCACTTT.

Note on this clonotype: One end of the junction does not line up with germline, which may come from a read error. CDR3 sequence (DNA): TGTGCCAGCAACTTGGGACAACAACCCTCGGAGACCCAGTACTTC. This codes for CASNLGQQPSETQYF. The chain couples TRBV5-6 to TRBJ2-5; possibly TRBD1 for D (6 bases). This CDR3 has 15 residues. CDR1 is SGHDT and CDR2 is YYEEEE in the germline V gene.

The rearrangement links TRBV19 to TRBJ1-5; no clear D gene. Trimming took 3 bases from V and 0 from J, leaving 9 bases between them. The germline V gene encodes CDR1 LNHDA and CDR2 SQIVND (reference sequence). The CDR3 loop spans 15 amino acids. The CDR3 nucleotides read TGTGCCAGTAGTATTGCAGGTTATAGCAATCAGCCCCAGCATTTT. It yields the protein CASSIAGYSNQPQHF.

This rearrangement joins TRBV9 to TRBJ2-1, with 11 bases identical to TRBD2. Germline loops: CDR1 SGDLS, CDR2 YYNGEE. Trimming removed 0 bases from V and 0 bases from J; junction bases left unmatched: 11. The CDR3 length is 20 residues. The CDR3 DNA reads TGTGCCAGCAGCGTAGTTCCCACTAGCGGGGGACATCACTCCTACAATGAGCAGTTCTTC. Translated: CASSVVPTSGGHHSYNEQFF. Supplemented by reference TRBV9 and TRBJ2-1, the full variable domain reads DSGVTQTPKHLITATGQRVTLRCSPRSGDLSVYWYQQSLDQGLQFLIQYYNGEERAKGNILERFSAQQFPDLHSELNLSSLELGDSALYFCASSVVPTSGGHHSYNEQFFGPGTRLTVL.

The table lists this clonotype with a count of one. The chain joins TRBV7-9 to TRBJ2-7; D possibly matches TRBD1 or TRBD2 (5 bases each). CDR1 SEHNR and CDR2 FQNEAQ come from the germline V gene (reference sequence). CDR3 size: 16 residues. V lost 5 bases to trimming and J lost 5 bases, with 22 bases between them. CDR3 bases: TGTGCCAGCAGCCTATTTTCAGCTGGGGGTAACCACGAGCAGTACTTC. Translating gives CASSLFSAGGNHEQYF.

The gene calls are TRBV6-5 and TRBJ2-2, with D unresolved. Per germline, CDR1 MNHEY and CDR2 SVGAGI. V was pared by 7 bases and J by 1 base, with 7 bases between. The CDR3 is 13 residues long. The CDR3 DNA follows: TGTGCCAGCACCTACAGGAACACCGGGGAGCTGTTTTTT. Its protein is CASTYRNTGELFF.

The V gene is TRBV10-2, the J gene TRBJ2-3, with 7 bases fitting TRBD2. Per germline, CDR1 WSHSY and CDR2 SAAADI. Trimming removed 10 bases from V and 0 bases from J; junction bases left unmatched: 7. This CDR3 spans 14 amino acids. The CDR3, as DNA: TGCGCCACCTCACTAGCGCCGAGCACAGATACGCAGTATTTT. This codes for CATSLAPSTDTQYF.

The rearrangement links TRBV25-1 to TRBJ2-2; D uncertain. CDR1 is MGHDK and CDR2 is SYGVNS in the germline V gene. V was pared by 4 bases and J by 5 bases, with 14 bases between. The CDR3 runs 15 residues. For the CDR3, the DNA is TGTGCCAGCAGTGTGAATGAGGCTGCGACCGGGGAGCTGTTTTTT. Translated: CASSVNEAATGELFF.